The 23 T cell receptor beta chains below were found in one sample sequenced in a study of memory CD4+ T cells and cytomegalovirus serostatus. Single viable CD3+CD4+CD8-CD45RO+ cells were sorted as the memory CD4+ T cells. Assay used: immunoSEQ multiplex PCR; TCRdb lists only in-frame clones, some missing. The sample has tens of thousands of clones, about 80% seen once. The material sequenced was memory CD4+ T cells from blood. The receptors were gathered from an adult in good health and CMV-seronegative.

The rearrangement links TRBV18 to TRBJ2-3; a weak D match, TRBD1 (6 bases). Germline V CDR1 and CDR2: KGHSH, LQKENI. Trimming left V 3 bases short and J 6 bases short, with 13 bases between. The CDR3 runs 14 residues. Here the CDR3 DNA reads TGTGCCAGCTCACCCTCTACAGGGTCGGATACGCAGTATTTT. Its translation is CASSPSTGSDTQYF.

This rearrangement joins TRBV5-1 to TRBJ2-1; D assignment may be TRBD1 or TRBD2 (6 bases each). The CDR3 is 15 residues long. The V and J ends lost 5 bases and 7 bases respectively, with 19 bases between them. Germline V gene sequence: CDR1 SGHRS, CDR2 YFSETQ. The chain's CDR3 is CASRPSWGAQNEQFF. Here the CDR3 DNA reads TGCGCCAGCAGACCCTCCTGGGGGGCCCAAAATGAGCAGTTCTTC.

In its sample, this clone was seen a few times. This sequence joins TRBV5-1 and TRBJ2-5; 16 positions match TRBD2. Germline V CDR1 and CDR2: SGHRS, YFSETQ. Trimming took 3 bases from V and 1 from J; bases not matched to a gene: 15. The CDR3 contains 21 residues. The CDR3 is CASSWGQGLGLAGGLQETQYF. CDR3 DNA: TGCGCCAGCAGCTGGGGTCAGGGATTGGGACTAGCGGGGGGGCTCCAAGAGACCCAGTACTTC.

This chain joins TRBV27 and TRBJ1-6; no reliable D call. In germline, CDR1 is MNHEY, CDR2 SMNVEV (reference sequence). V lost 3 bases and J 7 bases, leaving 4 bases between the germline ends. CDR3 length: 12 amino acids. The CDR3 nucleotides read TGTGCCAGCAGTTTGATGAATTCACCCCTCCACTTT. This sequence encodes CASSLMNSPLHF.

Turning to this clone: The sample carries other DNA sequences with the same CDR3. The DNA of the CDR3 is TGCAGCGTTGAAAAGGGCAGGGGCACAGATACGCAGTATTTT. This gives the protein CSVEKGRGTDTQYF. The rearrangement uses TRBV29-1 and TRBJ2-3, with D possibly TRBD1 on 5 matching bases. This CDR3 has 14 amino acids. V was clipped by 2 bases and J by 1 base, with 10 bases between them. CDR1 is SQVTM and CDR2 is ANQGSEA in the germline V gene.

The chain employs TRBV7-2 and TRBJ2-7; 9 nucleotides agree with TRBD2. The ends lost 0 bases at V and 4 bases at J; junction bases unmatched: 4. Germline V lookup: CDR1 SGHTA, CDR2 FQGNSA. The CDR3 has 15 amino acids. CDR3 sequence (DNA): TGTGCCAGCAGCTTAGCGAGCGGGGGGCGGTACGAGCAGTACTTC. Translated: CASSLASGGRYEQYF.

This chain links TRBV7-9 with TRBJ2-5; D is unresolved. The length of the CDR3 is 11 residues. V was trimmed by 5 bases and J by 2 bases, leaving 3 bases between them. Germline CDR1 reads SEHNR; CDR2 reads FQNEAQ (reference sequence). The CDR3 nucleotides read TGTGCCAGCAGCAATCAAGAGACCCAGTACTTC. Translation gives CASSNQETQYF.

This chain connects TRBV30 to TRBJ1-6, with D hard to call. Germline CDR1 and CDR2: GTSNPN and SVGIG (reference sequence). The length of the CDR3 is 16 residues. Trimming stripped 3 bases from V and 0 bases from J, with 12 bases between. Here the CDR3 DNA reads TGTGCCTGGAGCTGGGGAGGGTCCTCCTATAATTCACCCCTCCACTTT. It encodes CAWSWGGSSYNSPLHF.

In its sample, this clone was seen once. V usage is TRBV7-9 and J usage is TRBJ1-5; weak D call: TRBD1 (5 bases). V lost 0 bases, J lost 6 bases, and 21 bases lay in between. From germline, CDR1 is SEHNR and CDR2 FQNEAQ (reference sequence). The CDR3 runs 18 residues. CDR3 in amino acids: CASSLAIDGRVFFQPQHF. In DNA, the CDR3 is TGTGCCAGCAGCTTAGCGATAGACGGCAGGGTTTTCTTTCAGCCCCAGCATTTT.

This chain connects TRBV7-2 to TRBJ2-1; 10 positions agree with TRBD2. The CDR3 has 15 residues. Germline V gene sequence: CDR1 SGHTA, CDR2 FQGNSA. The trim removed 2 bases at V and 5 bases at J, leaving 3 bases unmatched. CDR3 DNA sequence: TGTGCCAGCAGCTTAAGCGGGGGGGCCCACAATGAGCAGTTCTTC. It yields the protein CASSLSGGAHNEQFF.

V gene TRBV4-1 combines with J gene TRBJ2-5; D uncertain. The CDR3 sequence is 13 residues long. Trimming took 0 bases from V and 6 from J, leaving 8 bases between them. Germline loops: CDR1 MGHRA, CDR2 YSYEKL. The CDR3 here is CASSQELLKTQYF. In nucleotides, the CDR3 is TGCGCCAGCAGCCAAGAGTTGTTAAAGACCCAGTACTTC.

V gene TRBV11-2 combines with J gene TRBJ2-7; 15 nucleotides align to TRBD2. The junction had 11 bases not matched to a gene; V was cut back by 5 bases and J by 3 bases. Germline V gene data show CDR1 as SGHAT and CDR2 as FQNNGV. There are 18 residues in the CDR3. CDR3 residues: CASSPKTGTSGGNYEQYF. CDR3 DNA sequence: TGTGCCAGCAGCCCAAAGACCGGGACTAGCGGGGGGAACTACGAGCAGTACTTC.

V gene TRBV19 combines with J gene TRBJ1-1; TRBD1 agrees at 10 bases. Germline trimming cut 7 bases from V and 4 bases from J; bases unmatched to any gene: 3. The CDR3 length is 13 residues. CDR1 is LNHDA, CDR2 SQIVND, per germline (reference sequence). CDR3 protein: CASTGQGPTEAFF. The CDR3 bases are TGTGCCAGTACGGGACAGGGGCCCACTGAAGCTTTCTTT. The complete variable domain, with remaining parts taken from reference TRBV19 and TRBJ1-1, reads DGGITQSPKYLFRKEGQNVTLSCEQNLNHDAMYWYRQDPGQGLRLIYYSQIVNDFQKGDIAEGYSVSREKKESFPLTVTSAQKNPTAFYLCASTGQGPTEAFFGQGTRLTVV.

Comment on this clone: At one end, the junction sequence differs from germline, possibly due to a read error. V gene TRBV5-1 combines with J gene TRBJ1-4; D gene uncertain. Germline V gives CDR1 SGHRS, CDR2 YFSETQ. This CDR3 is 16 amino acids long. CDR3 sequence (DNA): TGCGCTAGCAGCCGCGGGAGGAGTACAACTAATGAAAAACTGTTTTTT. Protein: CASSRGRSTTNEKLFF.

The chain has TRBV5-1 and TRBJ2-1; TRBD2 matches at 11 bases. Losses at the gene ends were 4 bases for V and 4 bases for J; bases not matched to a gene: 7. The germline CDR1 and CDR2 sequences are SGHRS and YFSETQ. There are 16 residues in the CDR3. The CDR3 loop reads CASSGTLAGGYNEQFF. For the CDR3, the DNA is TGCGCCAGCAGCGGAACTCTAGCGGGGGGTTACAATGAGCAGTTCTTC.

The chain employs TRBV7-2 and TRBJ2-1, with D possibly being TRBD1 (6 bases). V lost 7 bases to trimming and J lost 0 bases, with 13 bases between them. The CDR3 spans 15 residues. CDR1 and CDR2 (germline): SGHTA, FQGNSA. CDR3 residues: CASTEQGSSYNEQFF. CDR3 sequence (DNA): TGTGCCAGCACCGAACAGGGAAGCTCCTACAATGAGCAGTTCTTC. Using reference TRBV7-2 and TRBJ2-1 for the parts outside the CDR3, the full variable domain is GAGVSQSPSNKVTEKGKDVELRCDPISGHTALYWYRQSLGQGLEFLIYFQGNSAPDKSGLPSDRFSAERTGGSVSTLTIQRTQQEDSAVYLCASTEQGSSYNEQFFGPGTRLTVL.

The J gene is TRBJ2-3, the V gene TRBV6-1; D gene uncertain. V lost 1 base to trimming and J lost 0 bases, with 11 bases between them. Germline V gene sequence: CDR1 MNHNS, CDR2 SASEGT. This CDR3 spans 16 amino acids. Here the CDR3 DNA reads TGTGCCAGCAGTGAAGTACGGCGATCTAGCACAGATACGCAGTATTTT. Translating it yields CASSEVRRSSTDTQYF.

The V call is TRBV6-1, the J call TRBJ1-4; 9 nucleotides align to TRBD1. The CDR3 is made up of 15 amino acids. Per germline, CDR1 MNHNS and CDR2 SASEGT. V shed 4 bases and J 7 bases; nucleotides not matched to a gene: 7. The CDR3 sequence is CASSGGQGGTEKLFF. The CDR3 nucleotides read TGTGCCAGCAGTGGGGGACAGGGTGGGACTGAAAAACTGTTTTTT.

This chain joins TRBV7-2 and TRBJ1-1; maybe TRBD1 (5 bases). V shed 5 bases and J shed 7 bases, with 14 bases lying between them. Germline CDR1 SGHTA, CDR2 FQGNSA. The CDR3 extends over 13 amino acids. The CDR3 region has the DNA TGTGCCAGCAGCGCAGCCAGGGAAGGTGAAGCTTTCTTT. Amino acids: CASSAAREGEAFF.

This clone occurred a few times. The chain carries TRBV11-3 and TRBJ1-6; the D gene is possibly TRBD1 (5 bases). The CDR3 runs 15 residues. Germline CDR1 reads SGHNT; CDR2 reads YENEEA. The ends were cut back, 0 bases at V and 10 bases at J, with 13 bases in the middle. The CDR3 bases are TGTGCCAGCAGCTTAGAATTTCGGGGGAACTCACCCCTCCACTTT. Amino acids: CASSLEFRGNSPLHF.

This clone was observed a single time. This rearrangement joins TRBV7-3 to TRBJ1-1, with D possibly TRBD1 on 6 matching bases. CDR1 and CDR2 (germline): SGHTA, FQGTGA. V dropped 5 bases and J dropped 5 bases, with 18 bases sitting between them. CDR3 length: 15 amino acids. The CDR3 DNA follows: TGTGCCAGCAGCCAATCAGGGGCAACGGGTACTGAAGCTTTCTTT. This encodes CASSQSGATGTEAFF.

V usage is TRBV4-2 and J usage is TRBJ2-5; D not resolved. CDR3 length: 15 amino acids. V was clipped by 0 bases and J by 4 bases, with 12 bases between them. Germline V gene lookup returns CDR1 LGHNA and CDR2 YNFKEQ. CDR3 sequence (DNA): TGTGCCAGCAGCCAAGAAGGCCAAATCGGAGAGACCCAGTACTTC. The encoded protein is CASSQEGQIGETQYF.

This clone appeared a few times. The chain has TRBV7-9 and TRBJ2-2, with 7 positions matching TRBD2. V shed 6 bases, J shed 7 bases, and the junction held 5 bases outside the gene matches. Germline V lookup: CDR1 SEHNR, CDR2 FQNEAQ (reference sequence). The CDR3 is 13 amino acids. The CDR3: CASRHKRGGELFF. CDR3 in DNA: TGTGCCAGCAGACACAAGCGGGGCGGGGAGCTGTTTTTT.